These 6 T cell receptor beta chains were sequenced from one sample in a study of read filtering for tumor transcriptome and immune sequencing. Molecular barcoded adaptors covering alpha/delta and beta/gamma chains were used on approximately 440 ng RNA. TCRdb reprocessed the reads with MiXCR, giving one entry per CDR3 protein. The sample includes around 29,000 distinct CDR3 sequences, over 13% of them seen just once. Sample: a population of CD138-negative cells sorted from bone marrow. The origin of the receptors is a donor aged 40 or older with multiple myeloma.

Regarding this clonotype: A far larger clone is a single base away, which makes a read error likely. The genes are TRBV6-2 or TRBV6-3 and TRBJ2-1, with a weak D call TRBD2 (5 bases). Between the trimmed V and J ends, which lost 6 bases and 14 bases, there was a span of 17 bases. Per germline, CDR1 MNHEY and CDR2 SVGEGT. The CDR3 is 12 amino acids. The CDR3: CASSKGLGYEFF. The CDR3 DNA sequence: TGTGCCAGCAGCAAAGGACTTGGCTACGAGTTCTTC.

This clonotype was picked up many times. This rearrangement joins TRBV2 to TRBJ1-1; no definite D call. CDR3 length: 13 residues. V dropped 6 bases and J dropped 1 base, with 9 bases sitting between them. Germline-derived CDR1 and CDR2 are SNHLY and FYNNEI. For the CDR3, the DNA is TGTGCCAGCAGATCTTCAGGGAACACTGAAGCTTTCTTT. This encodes CASRSSGNTEAFF.

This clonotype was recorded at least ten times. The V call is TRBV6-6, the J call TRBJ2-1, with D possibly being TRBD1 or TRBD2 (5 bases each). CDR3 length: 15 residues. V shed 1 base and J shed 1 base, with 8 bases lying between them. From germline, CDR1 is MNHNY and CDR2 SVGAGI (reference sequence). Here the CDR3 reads CASSYLGPSYNEQFF. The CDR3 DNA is TGTGCCAGCAGTTACTTGGGACCTTCCTACAATGAGCAGTTCTTC.

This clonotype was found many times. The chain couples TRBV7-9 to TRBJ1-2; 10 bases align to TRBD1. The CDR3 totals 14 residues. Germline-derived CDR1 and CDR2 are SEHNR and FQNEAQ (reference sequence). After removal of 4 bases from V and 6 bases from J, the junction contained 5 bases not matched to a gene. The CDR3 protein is CASSSKTGGDGYTF. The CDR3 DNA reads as TGTGCCAGCAGCTCTAAGACAGGGGGCGATGGCTACACCTTC.

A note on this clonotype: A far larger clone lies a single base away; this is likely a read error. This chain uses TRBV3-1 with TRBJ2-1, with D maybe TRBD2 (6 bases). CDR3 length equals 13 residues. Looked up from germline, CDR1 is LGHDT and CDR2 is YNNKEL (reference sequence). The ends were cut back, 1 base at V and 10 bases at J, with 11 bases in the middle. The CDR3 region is CASSQVEGREQFF. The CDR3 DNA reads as TGTGCCAGCAGCCAAGTCGAGGGGAGGGAGCAGTTCTTC.

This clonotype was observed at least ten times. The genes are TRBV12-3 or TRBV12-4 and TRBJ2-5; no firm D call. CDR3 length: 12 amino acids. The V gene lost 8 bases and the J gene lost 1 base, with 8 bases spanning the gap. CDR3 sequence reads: CASRWGQETQYF. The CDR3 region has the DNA TGTGCCAGCCGGTGGGGCCAAGAGACCCAGTACTTC.